The 23 T cell receptor beta chains below all came from one sample that was sequenced in a study of CD8 T cells in Susac syndrome. It was with random hexamers that 0.5 to 1 ug RNA was reverse transcribed. TCRdb redid the calling of the immunoSEQ multiplex PCR reads with MiXCR, one entry per CDR3 protein. The data show under 200,000 distinct CDR3 sequences, approximately 95% seen once. Source material: CD4+ T cells from PBMCs. Every receptor here comes from a human donor with Susac syndrome.

This chain connects TRBV12-3 or TRBV12-4 to TRBJ2-5; D gene uncertain. Deletions cut 3 bases from V and 4 bases from J, with 9 bases between. This CDR3 comprises 13 residues. CDR3 amino acids: CASSLGFTETQYF. CDR3 bases: TGTGCCAGCAGTTTGGGCTTCACAGAGACCCAGTACTTC.

The CDR3 DNA is TGTGCCAGCAGCCCAGGCCCTGGGGACGCTTTCTTT. Translation gives CASSPGPGDAFF. This sequence joins TRBV11-2 and TRBJ1-1, with D perhaps matching TRBD1 (5 bases). This CDR3 is built from 12 residues. Germline values: CDR1 SGHAT, CDR2 FQNNGV. Trimming removed 5 bases at V and 11 bases at J, with 15 bases between.

V and J are TRBV5-1 and TRBJ2-7, with TRBD1 identical over 7 bases. The CDR3 totals 15 residues. Per the germline V gene, CDR1 is SGHRS and CDR2 is YFSETQ. V shed 4 bases and J 4 bases; nucleotides not matched to a gene: 11. The CDR3 here is CASSGTARTPYEQYF. The CDR3 DNA reads as TGCGCCAGCAGCGGGACAGCCCGGACCCCATACGAGCAGTACTTC.

V gene TRBV30 combines with J gene TRBJ2-5; D not resolved. Germline V gene data show CDR1 as GTSNPN and CDR2 as SVGIG (reference sequence). V was trimmed by 0 bases and J by 5 bases, leaving 10 bases between them. This CDR3 region has 13 residues. CDR3 nucleotides: TGTGCCTGGAGTGTGTTATCGGGCGAGACCCAGTACTTC. Translation gives CAWSVLSGETQYF.

The rearrangement links TRBV4-1 to TRBJ2-4; 7 bases line up with TRBD1. In germline, CDR1 is MGHRA, CDR2 YSYEKL. After removal of 4 bases from V and 9 bases from J, the junction contained 18 bases not matched to a gene. The CDR3 totals 17 residues. The CDR3 DNA sequence: TGCGCCAGCAGCCCTCACCTAATTTTAAAGGGACAGAGCATTCAGTACTTC. This codes for CASSPHLILKGQSIQYF.

The chain carries TRBV29-1 and TRBJ1-2; possible D gene TRBD1, 6 bases. Germline V gene lookup returns CDR1 SQVTM and CDR2 ANQGSEA. Trimming pared 7 bases from V and 1 base from J, leaving 25 bases between. The CDR3 has 17 residues. CDR3 nucleotides: TGCAGCGCCCCCACAGGTGCGGGGCAGGGGAATAACTATGGCTACACCTTC. Its protein is CSAPTGAGQGNNYGYTF.

The chain couples TRBV29-1 to TRBJ2-5, with D maybe TRBD1 (6 bases). CDR1 is SQVTM, CDR2 ANQGSEA, per germline. The CDR3 extends over 16 amino acids. With 6 bases removed from V and 2 bases from J, the gap between germline ends came to 22 bases. CDR3 DNA: TGCAGCGTCAATGGCGTTACAGGGTGGGGTCAAGAGACCCAGTACTTC. This sequence encodes CSVNGVTGWGQETQYF.

This chain connects TRBV7-9 to TRBJ2-5, with 9 positions matching TRBD2. The CDR3 is 14 amino acids. V shed 3 bases, J shed 5 bases, and the junction held 4 bases outside the gene matches. Per germline, CDR1 SEHNR and CDR2 FQNEAQ (reference sequence). The CDR3 spells CASSLAGGSETQYF. The CDR3 bases are TGTGCCAGCAGCTTGGCGGGAGGGTCCGAGACCCAGTACTTC.

The genes are TRBV30 and TRBJ2-7; 7 nucleotides align to TRBD2. The V gene end was trimmed by 8 bases and the J gene end by 4 bases; junction bases not matched to a gene: 8. Germline V gene data show CDR1 as GTSNPN and CDR2 as SVGIG (reference sequence). The CDR3 is 12 amino acids. The CDR3 region has the DNA TGTGCCCTTGGACTAGTCGGGTACGAGCAGTACTTC. It codes for CALGLVGYEQYF. Full variable domain (remainder filled in from reference TRBV30 and TRBJ2-7): SQTIHQWPATLVQPVGSPLSLECTVEGTSNPNLYWYRQAAGRGLQLLFYSVGIGQISSEVPQNLSASRPQDRQFILSSKKLLLSDSGFYLCALGLVGYEQYFGPGTRLTVT.

The chain is built from TRBV20-1 and TRBJ1-2; possibly TRBD1 for D (6 bases). V lost 6 bases to trimming and J lost 3 bases, with 14 bases between them. The CDR3 contains 13 residues. Germline assignment: CDR1 DFQATT and CDR2 SNEGSKA (reference sequence). The CDR3 region is CSARRGIDYGYTF. CDR3 nucleotides: TGCAGTGCCCGGAGGGGGATTGACTATGGCTACACCTTC.

This rearrangement joins TRBV6-6 to TRBJ1-5; 11 bases map to TRBD1. The CDR3 has 15 amino acids. Germline lookup yields CDR1 MNHNY and CDR2 SVGAGI (reference sequence). V lost 5 bases, J lost 6 bases, and 6 bases stayed unmatched. In nucleotides, the CDR3 is TGTGCCAGCAGTGCTGGGACAGGGGGAATTCAGCCCCAGCATTTT. The encoded protein is CASSAGTGGIQPQHF.

The chain employs TRBV6-5 and TRBJ2-5, with D perhaps matching TRBD2 (5 bases). V lost 2 bases to trimming and J lost 3 bases, with 10 bases between them. CDR1 and CDR2 (germline): MNHEY, SVGAGI. CDR3 length equals 14 residues. This chain's CDR3 is CASSYASGEETQYF. The CDR3 DNA sequence: TGTGCCAGCAGTTACGCAAGCGGTGAAGAGACCCAGTACTTC.

This clonotype was detected only once. This chain uses TRBV27 with TRBJ1-2; D unresolved. V lost 5 bases and J 4 bases, leaving 11 bases between the germline ends. Germline V gene sequence: CDR1 MNHEY, CDR2 SMNVEV (reference sequence). The CDR3 totals 13 residues. CDR3 protein: CASSLRPPYGYTF. CDR3 sequence (DNA): TGTGCCAGCAGTCTAAGACCGCCCTATGGCTACACCTTC.

The gene calls are TRBV7-9 and TRBJ2-3; 7 nucleotides align to TRBD1. Germline V gene sequence: CDR1 SEHNR, CDR2 FQNEAQ (reference sequence). Trimming took 5 bases from V and 1 from J; bases not matched to a gene: 3. This CDR3 contains 14 residues. The CDR3 here is CASSQGQRTDTQYF. CDR3 DNA: TGTGCCAGCAGCCAGGGACAGCGCACAGATACGCAGTATTTT.

The CDR3 DNA is TGTGCCAGCAGCTCCGGGATAGACACTGAAGCTTTCTTT. Its translation is CASSSGIDTEAFF. The V and J genes are TRBV11-2 and TRBJ1-1; D not resolved. Trimming left V 4 bases short and J 3 bases short, with 9 bases between. Germline V gene sequence: CDR1 SGHAT, CDR2 FQNNGV. This CDR3 is built from 13 residues. Full variable domain (missing parts from reference TRBV11-2 and TRBJ1-1): EAGVAQSPRYKIIEKRQSVAFWCNPISGHATLYWYQQILGQGPKLLIQFQNNGVVDDSQLPKDRFSAERLKGVDSTLKIQPAKLEDSAVYLCASSSGIDTEAFFGQGTRLTVV.

The chain links TRBV7-8 to TRBJ2-5, with TRBD2 identical over 10 bases. CDR1 is SGHVS and CDR2 is FQNEAQ in the germline V gene. V trimming: 1 base; J trimming: 4 bases; junction bases outside the gene matches: 9. This CDR3 is built from 17 residues. As DNA, the CDR3 is TGTGCCAGCAGCTTAGTACTTAGCGGGGGGCCGGGAGAGACCCAGTACTTC. It encodes CASSLVLSGGPGETQYF.

The chain carries TRBV29-1 and TRBJ1-4; 8 bases map to TRBD1. In germline, CDR1 is SQVTM, CDR2 ANQGSEA. V lost 3 bases, J lost 6 bases, and 6 bases stayed unmatched. There are 14 residues in the CDR3. The CDR3 sequence is CSVDFGQGYEKLFF. The CDR3 bases are TGCAGCGTTGATTTCGGACAGGGATATGAAAAACTGTTTTTT.

The chain is built from TRBV25-1 and TRBJ2-1; the D is unclear. Between the trimmed V and J ends, which lost 1 base and 9 bases, there was a span of 13 bases. CDR1 is MGHDK and CDR2 is SYGVNS in the germline V gene. The CDR3 extends over 14 amino acids. CDR3 in DNA: TGTGCCAGCAGTGAATCTGGGGTCATGAGTGAGCAGTTCTTC. Protein product: CASSESGVMSEQFF.

The chain recombines TRBV24-1 with TRBJ1-1; D perhaps matches TRBD1 (6 bases). Trimming stripped 10 bases from V and 1 base from J, with 15 bases between. The germline V gene has CDR1 KGHDR and CDR2 SFDVKD. This CDR3 region has 14 residues. Here the CDR3 DNA reads TGTGCCACAAGACCTGACAGGTCGAACACTGAAGCTTTCTTT. Translated, it gives CATRPDRSNTEAFF.

The CDR3 reads CASSIAGLVASGELFF. In DNA form, the CDR3 reads TGTGCCAGTAGTATAGCGGGACTAGTCGCATCCGGGGAGCTGTTTTTT. The chain recombines TRBV19 with TRBJ2-2; 8 bases are a match to TRBD2. Germline CDR1 is LNHDA and CDR2 is SQIVND (reference sequence). The CDR3 length is 16 residues. With V trimmed by 1 base and J by 6 bases, 7 bases remained unmatched. The whole variable domain, remainder taken from reference TRBV19 and TRBJ2-2, is DGGITQSPKYLFRKEGQNVTLSCEQNLNHDAMYWYRQDPGQGLRLIYYSQIVNDFQKGDIAEGYSVSREKKESFPLTVTSAQKNPTAFYLCASSIAGLVASGELFFGEGSRLTVL.

The chain combines TRBV29-1 with TRBJ1-1; D might be TRBD1 (6 bases). Trimming pared 6 bases from V and 1 base from J, leaving 12 bases between. CDR1 and CDR2 (germline): SQVTM, ANQGSEA. The CDR3 consists of 13 residues. For the CDR3, the DNA is TGCAGCGTGGCTCTGGGACAGAACACTGAAGCTTTCTTT. It is translated as CSVALGQNTEAFF.

The chain combines TRBV30 with TRBJ2-7; D gene uncertain. The CDR3 totals 11 residues. Germline V gene lookup returns CDR1 GTSNPN and CDR2 SVGIG (reference sequence). The ends were cut back, 3 bases at V and 3 bases at J, with 6 bases in the middle. The CDR3 loop reads CAWRVHYEQYF. In DNA, the CDR3 is TGTGCCTGGAGGGTTCACTACGAGCAGTACTTC.

The V gene is TRBV29-1, the J gene TRBJ1-1; D uncertain. Germline CDR1 reads SQVTM; CDR2 reads ANQGSEA. V was cut by 3 bases and J by 0 bases, with 8 bases left in between. The CDR3 is 13 residues long. CDR3 region: CSVDTGVNTEAFF. As DNA, the CDR3 is TGCAGCGTTGATACGGGCGTGAACACTGAAGCTTTCTTT.